The T cell receptor beta chain described here comes from a study of blood T cell repertoires in COVID-19. For the study at large: COVID-19 samples collected from the United States, Italy and Spain covered acute and convalescent phases. T cells, B-cell-depleted T cells, or PBMCs provided the cDNA or gDNA that served as material.

Trimming removed 7 bases from V and 2 bases from J, with 15 bases in between. The CDR3 is made up of 15 amino acids. Looked up from germline, CDR1 is MNHEY and CDR2 is SVGAGI. Using immunoSEQ multiplex PCR, the repertoire was profiled, and TCRdb retains in-frame clones only, with some absent. The sample has some 150,000 clones, more than 85% seen once. The count of this clone is one. The sequence was obtained from a man aged 55 to 70 with active or convalescent COVID-19. The chain uses TRBV6-5 and TRBJ1-5; the D is unclear. The sequenced sample was peripheral blood. CDR3 sequence (DNA): TGTGCCAGCAATGGTGGTTTTCGCGGCAATCAGCCCCAGCATTTT. Its protein is CASNGGFRGNQPQHF.